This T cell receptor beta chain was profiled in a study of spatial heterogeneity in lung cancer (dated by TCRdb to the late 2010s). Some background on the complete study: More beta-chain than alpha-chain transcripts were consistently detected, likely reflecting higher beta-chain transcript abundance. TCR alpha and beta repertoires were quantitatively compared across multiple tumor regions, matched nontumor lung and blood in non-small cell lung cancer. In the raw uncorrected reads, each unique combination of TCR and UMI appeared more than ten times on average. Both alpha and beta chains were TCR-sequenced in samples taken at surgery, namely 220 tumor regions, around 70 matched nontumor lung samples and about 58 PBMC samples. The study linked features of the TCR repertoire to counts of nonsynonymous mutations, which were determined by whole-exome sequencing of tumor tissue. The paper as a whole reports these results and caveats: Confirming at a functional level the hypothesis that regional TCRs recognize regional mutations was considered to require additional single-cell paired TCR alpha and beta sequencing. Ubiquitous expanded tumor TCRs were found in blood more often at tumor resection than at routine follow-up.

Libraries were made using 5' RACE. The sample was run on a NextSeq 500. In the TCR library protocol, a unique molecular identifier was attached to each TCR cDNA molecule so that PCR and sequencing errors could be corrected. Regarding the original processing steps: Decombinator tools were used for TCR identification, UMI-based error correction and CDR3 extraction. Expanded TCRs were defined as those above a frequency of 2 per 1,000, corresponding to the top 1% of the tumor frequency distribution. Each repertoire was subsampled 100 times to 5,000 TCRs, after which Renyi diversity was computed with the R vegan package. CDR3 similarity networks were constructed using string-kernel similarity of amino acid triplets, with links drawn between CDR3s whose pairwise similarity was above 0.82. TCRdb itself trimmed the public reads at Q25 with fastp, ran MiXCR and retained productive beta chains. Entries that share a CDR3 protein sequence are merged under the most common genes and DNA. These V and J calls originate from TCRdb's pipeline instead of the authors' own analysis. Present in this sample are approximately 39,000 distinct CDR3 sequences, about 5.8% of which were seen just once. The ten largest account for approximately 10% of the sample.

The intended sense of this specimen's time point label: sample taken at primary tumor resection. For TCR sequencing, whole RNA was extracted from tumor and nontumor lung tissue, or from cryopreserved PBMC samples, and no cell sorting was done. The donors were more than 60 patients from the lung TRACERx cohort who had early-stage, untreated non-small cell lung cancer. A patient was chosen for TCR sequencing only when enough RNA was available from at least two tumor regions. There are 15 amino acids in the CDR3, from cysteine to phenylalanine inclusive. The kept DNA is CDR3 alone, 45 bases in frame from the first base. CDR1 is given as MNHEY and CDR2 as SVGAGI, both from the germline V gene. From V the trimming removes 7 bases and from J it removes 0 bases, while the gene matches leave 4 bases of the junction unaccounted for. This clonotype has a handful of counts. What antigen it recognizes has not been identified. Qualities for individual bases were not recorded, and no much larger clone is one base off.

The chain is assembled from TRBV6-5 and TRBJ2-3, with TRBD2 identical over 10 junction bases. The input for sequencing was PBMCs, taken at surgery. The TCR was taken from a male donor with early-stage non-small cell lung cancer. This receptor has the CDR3 CASKSGGVSTDTQYF. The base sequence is TGTGCCAGCAAAAGCGGGGGGGTTAGCACAGATACGCAGTATTTT.